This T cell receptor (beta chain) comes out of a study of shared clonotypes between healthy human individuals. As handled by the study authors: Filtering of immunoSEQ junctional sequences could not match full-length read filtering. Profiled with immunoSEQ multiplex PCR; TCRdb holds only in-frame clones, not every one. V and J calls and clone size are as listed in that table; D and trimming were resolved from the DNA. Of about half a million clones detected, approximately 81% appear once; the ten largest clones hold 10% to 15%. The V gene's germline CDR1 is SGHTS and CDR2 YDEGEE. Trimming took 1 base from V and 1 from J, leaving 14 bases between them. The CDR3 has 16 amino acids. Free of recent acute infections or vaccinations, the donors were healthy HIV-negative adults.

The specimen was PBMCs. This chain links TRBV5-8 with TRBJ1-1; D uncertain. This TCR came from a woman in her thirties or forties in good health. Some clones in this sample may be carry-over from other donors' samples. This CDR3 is CASSLYMGSGNTEAFF. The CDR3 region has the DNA TGTGCCAGCAGCTTGTATATGGGGTCGGGGAACACTGAAGCTTTCTTT.